The 9 T cell receptor beta chains below were found in one sample sequenced in a study of T-cell memory formation after mild COVID-19. TCRdb re-called the 5' RACE reads with MiXCR, one entry per CDR3 protein. Among a few hundred thousand distinct CDR3 sequences listed, approximately 29% were seen once. Material: PBMCs or a T cell subset sorted from them (not recorded which). The receptors originated from an adult woman who had mild COVID-19 (a few samples of this study predate the infection). Cell type and time point are not known.

CDR3 residues: CASSSGDGSNYGYTF. The CDR3 DNA sequence: TGTGCCAGCAGCTCCGGGGACGGATCTAACTATGGCTACACCTTC. V usage is TRBV7-3 and J usage is TRBJ1-2; a possible D gene is TRBD1 (5 bases). Germline lookup yields CDR1 SGHTA and CDR2 FQGTGA. V shed 4 bases and J shed 0 bases, with 12 bases lying between them. This CDR3 region has 15 residues. The complete variable domain, with remaining parts taken from reference TRBV7-3 and TRBJ1-2, reads GAGVSQTPSNKVTEKGKYVELRCDPISGHTALYWYRQSLGQGPEFLIYFQGTGAADDSGLPNDRFFAVRPEGSVSTLKIQRTERGDSAVYLCASSSGDGSNYGYTFGSGTRLTVV.

The CDR3 sequence is CASSQVLWGTGANVLTF. The CDR3 region has the DNA TGCGCCAGCAGCCAAGTCCTATGGGGGACTGGGGCCAACGTCCTGACTTTC. The chain links TRBV4-1 to TRBJ2-6; tentatively, D is TRBD1 or TRBD2 (5 bases each). Trimming left V 1 base short and J 2 bases short, with 12 bases between. CDR3 size: 17 residues. Germline CDR1 MGHRA, CDR2 YSYEKL.

This rearrangement joins TRBV11-2 to TRBJ2-1; D is ambiguous. Germline V lookup: CDR1 SGHAT, CDR2 FQNNGV. The CDR3 extends over 16 amino acids. V was shortened by 1 base and J by 4 bases, with 14 bases between the two germline ends. The CDR3 loop is CASSLGSTFPYNEQFF. The CDR3 DNA reads as TGTGCCAGCAGCTTAGGTAGCACTTTCCCTTACAATGAGCAGTTCTTC. Together with reference TRBV11-2 and TRBJ2-1, the CDR3 gives the full variable domain: EAGVAQSPRYKIIEKRQSVAFWCNPISGHATLYWYQQILGQGPKLLIQFQNNGVVDDSQLPKDRFSAERLKGVDSTLKIQPAKLEDSAVYLCASSLGSTFPYNEQFFGPGTRLTVL.

This chain's CDR3 is CASSYSREGGTDTQYF. The DNA of the CDR3 is TGTGCCAGCAGTTACTCACGAGAGGGGGGCACAGATACGCAGTATTTT. The V call is TRBV6-5, the J call TRBJ2-3, with D possibly matching TRBD1 (6 bases). The CDR3 sequence is 16 residues long. The V gene's germline CDR1 is MNHEY and CDR2 SVGAGI. V lost 0 bases and J 1 base, leaving 11 bases between the germline ends.

This clonotype was seen more than once but under ten times. The rearrangement uses TRBV2 and TRBJ2-1; TRBD2 agrees at 7 bases. CDR1 and CDR2 from the germline V gene are SNHLY and FYNNEI. V lost 4 bases and J lost 6; bases outside the gene matches: 3. This CDR3 region has 13 residues. The DNA for the CDR3 is TGTGCCAGCAGTGGGGAGGGACCCAATGAGCAGTTCTTC. Amino acid sequence: CASSGEGPNEQFF.

The V and J genes are TRBV3-1 and TRBJ2-7; D uncertain. Trimming took 4 bases from V and 2 from J, leaving 15 bases between them. The CDR3 extends over 15 amino acids. CDR1 and CDR2 from the germline V gene are LGHDT and YNNKEL (reference sequence). CDR3 protein: CASSRYSGYPYEQYF. The CDR3 nucleotides read TGTGCCAGCAGCCGATATTCCGGGTACCCCTACGAGCAGTACTTC.

CDR3 sequence (DNA): TGTGCCAGCAGCACGGCCGGTGGGTACAATGAGCAGTTCTTC. Amino acids: CASSTAGGYNEQFF. V usage is TRBV7-9 and J usage is TRBJ2-1; D ambiguous. Germline CDR1 and CDR2: SEHNR and FQNEAQ (reference sequence). The CDR3 has 14 amino acids. Trimming stripped 5 bases from V and 4 bases from J, with 12 bases between.

The chain carries TRBV5-6 and TRBJ2-7, with D uncertain. This CDR3 region has 14 residues. Germline lookup yields CDR1 SGHDT and CDR2 YYEEEE. V was trimmed by 4 bases and J by 5 bases, leaving 16 bases between them. The CDR3 region is CASSPTPVGNEQYF. CDR3 sequence (DNA): TGTGCCAGCAGCCCAACACCCGTAGGCAACGAGCAGTACTTC.

The genes are TRBV9 and TRBJ2-1; D gene ambiguous. Looked up from germline, CDR1 is SGDLS and CDR2 is YYNGEE. The CDR3 runs 15 residues. V lost 0 bases and J 2 bases, leaving 9 bases between the germline ends. The CDR3 coding sequence is TGTGCCAGCAGCGTAGGAGGCGCGGCCTACAATGAGCAGTTCTTC. It specifies CASSVGGAAYNEQFF.